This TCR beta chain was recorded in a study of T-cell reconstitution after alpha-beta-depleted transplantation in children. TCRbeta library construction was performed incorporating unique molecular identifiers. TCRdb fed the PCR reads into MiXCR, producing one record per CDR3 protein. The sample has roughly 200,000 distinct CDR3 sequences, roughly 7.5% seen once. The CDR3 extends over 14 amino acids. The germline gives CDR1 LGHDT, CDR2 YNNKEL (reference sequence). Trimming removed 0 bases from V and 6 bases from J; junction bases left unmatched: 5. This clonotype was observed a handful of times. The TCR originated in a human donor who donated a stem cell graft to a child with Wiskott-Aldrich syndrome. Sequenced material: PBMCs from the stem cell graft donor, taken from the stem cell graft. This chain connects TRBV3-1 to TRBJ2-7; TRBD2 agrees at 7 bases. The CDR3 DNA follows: TGTGCCAGCAGCCAAGATCGACTAGCCGGCGAGCAGTACTTC. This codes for CASSQDRLAGEQYF.